This T cell receptor (beta chain) comes out of a study of sequential checkpoint blockade in melanoma. Study-wide context: Randomization was 1:1 between first-line nivolumab→ipilimumab and ipilimumab→nivolumab. Each arm's sequence ended with maintenance nivolumab.

Repertoires were generated with immunoSEQ multiplex PCR, while TCRdb's copy carries only in-frame clones and drops some. The repertoire holds 25,000 to 35,000 clones, over 60% seen once, with 22% in the top ten. As for treatment: randomized to nivolumab then ipilimumab (arm A) or the reverse (arm B). None of the patients previously received DNA-damaging chemotherapy. From thawed PBMCs, live CD3+CD8+ cells negative for CD19 and CD56 were sorted. Sequencing was performed on CD8+ T cells sorted from blood (inferred from file names), taken from a patient given nivolumab and ipilimumab in sequence. This TCR was sampled from a human donor with melanoma.

The CDR3 nucleotides are TGTGCCAGCAGTTTATCAGGGGAGCGCACTGAAGCTTTCTTT. Its protein product is CASSLSGERTEAFF. The V and J genes are TRBV6-5 and TRBJ1-1; D perhaps matches TRBD1 (6 bases). With 4 bases removed from V and 4 bases from J, the gap between germline ends came to 13 bases. The CDR3 has 14 residues. The germline V gene has CDR1 MNHEY and CDR2 SVGAGI.